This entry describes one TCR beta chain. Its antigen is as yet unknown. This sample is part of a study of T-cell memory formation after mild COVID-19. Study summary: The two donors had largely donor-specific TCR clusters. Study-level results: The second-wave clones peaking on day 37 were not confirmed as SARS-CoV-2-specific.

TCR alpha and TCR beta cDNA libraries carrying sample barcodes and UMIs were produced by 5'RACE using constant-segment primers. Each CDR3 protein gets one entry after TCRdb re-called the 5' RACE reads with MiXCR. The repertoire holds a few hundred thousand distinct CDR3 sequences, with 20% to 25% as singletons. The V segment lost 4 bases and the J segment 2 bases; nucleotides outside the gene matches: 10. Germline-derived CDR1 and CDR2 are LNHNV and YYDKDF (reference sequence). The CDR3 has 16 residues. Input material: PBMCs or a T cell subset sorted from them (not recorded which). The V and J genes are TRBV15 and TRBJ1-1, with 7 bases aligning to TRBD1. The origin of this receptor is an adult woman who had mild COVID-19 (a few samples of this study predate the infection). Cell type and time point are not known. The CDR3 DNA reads TGTGCCACCAGCACAGACAGGGTGGGGGATAACACTGAAGCTTTCTTT. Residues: CATSTDRVGDNTEAFF.